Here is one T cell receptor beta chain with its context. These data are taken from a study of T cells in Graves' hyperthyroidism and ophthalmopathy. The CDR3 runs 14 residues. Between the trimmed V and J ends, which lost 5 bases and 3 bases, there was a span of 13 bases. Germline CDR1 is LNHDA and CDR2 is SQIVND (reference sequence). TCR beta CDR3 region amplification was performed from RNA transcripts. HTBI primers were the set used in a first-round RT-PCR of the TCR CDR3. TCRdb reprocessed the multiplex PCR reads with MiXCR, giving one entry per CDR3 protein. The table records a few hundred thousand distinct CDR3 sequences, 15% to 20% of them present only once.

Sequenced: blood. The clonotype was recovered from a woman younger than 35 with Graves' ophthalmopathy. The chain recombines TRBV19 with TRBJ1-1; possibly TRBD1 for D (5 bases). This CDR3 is CASSVGPLHTEAFF. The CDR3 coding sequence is TGTGCCAGTAGTGTGGGACCGCTGCACACTGAAGCTTTCTTT.